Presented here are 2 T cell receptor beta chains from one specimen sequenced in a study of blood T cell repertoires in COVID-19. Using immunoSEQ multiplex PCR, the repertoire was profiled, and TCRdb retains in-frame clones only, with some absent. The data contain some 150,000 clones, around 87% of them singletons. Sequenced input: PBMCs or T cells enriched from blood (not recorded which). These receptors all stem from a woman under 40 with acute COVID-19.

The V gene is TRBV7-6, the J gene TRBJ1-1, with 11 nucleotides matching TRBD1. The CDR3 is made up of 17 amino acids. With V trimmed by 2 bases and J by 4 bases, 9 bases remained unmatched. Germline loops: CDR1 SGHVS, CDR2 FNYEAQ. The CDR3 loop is CASSLRGDRGFVTEAFF. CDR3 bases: TGTGCCAGCAGCTTAAGAGGGGACAGGGGGTTCGTCACTGAAGCTTTCTTT.

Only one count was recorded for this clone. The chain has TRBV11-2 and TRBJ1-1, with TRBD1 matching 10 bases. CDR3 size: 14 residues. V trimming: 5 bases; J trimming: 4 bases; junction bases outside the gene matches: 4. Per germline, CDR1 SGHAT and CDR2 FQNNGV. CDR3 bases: TGTGCCAGCAGCAGGGACAGGGGAGGCACTGAAGCTTTCTTT. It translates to CASSRDRGGTEAFF.